The TCR beta chain under discussion was sequenced for a study of identical twins. Whole-study results and caveats: Models underestimated TCR alpha sharing (out-of-frame) in monozygotic twins.

Details on this clonotype: Its matching antigen is unknown.

The CDR3 has 15 residues. The J segment lost 1 base and the V segment lost 3 bases, leaving 5 bases of the junction unmatched. The germline V gene has CDR1 DFQATT and CDR2 SNEGSKA (reference sequence). TCRdb passed the 5' RACE reads through MiXCR, listing each CDR3 protein once. Of 450,000 or so distinct CDR3 sequences listed, approximately 24% are singletons. This sample also belongs to another study, concerning T cells expressing NK-cell markers. That study reports: Sorting in several experiments was restricted by an anti-gamma-delta TCR antibody to alpha-beta TCR T cells. Once again these clonotypes came out on top in the CD3+CD56-NKG2C+ fraction of a few donors.

Sequences were obtained from CD4+ T cells sorted from blood. The V and J genes are TRBV20-1 and TRBJ2-3; 9 bases line up with TRBD1. The TCR comes from a woman under 30 in good health. The CDR3 sequence is CSASGTGTRTDTQYF. In nucleotides, the CDR3 is TGCAGTGCTAGCGGGACAGGGACTCGCACAGATACGCAGTATTTT.